This T cell receptor beta chain was retrieved from a study of T cell responses to AZD1222 COVID-19 vaccine. Whole-study findings and limits: Among AZD1222 vaccinees, only six were seropositive at baseline.

Germline V gene lookup returns CDR1 PRHDT and CDR2 FYEKMQ (reference sequence). After removal of 5 bases from V and 7 bases from J, the junction contained 3 bases not matched to a gene. The CDR3 has 13 amino acids. Notes on this clone: The target antigen is unknown.

Assay: immunoSEQ multiplex PCR; the TCRdb copy retains only in-frame clones and omits some. The sample records roughly 140,000 clones, under 95% being singletons. V and J are TRBV13 and TRBJ1-4, with 8 bases aligning to TRBD1. Sequencing was performed on peripheral blood, taken on day 0 of AZD1222 vaccination. This TCR derives from an adult in good health. CDR3 sequence reads: CASSPGGGEKLFF. CDR3 bases: TGTGCCAGCAGCCCAGGGGGCGGTGAAAAACTGTTTTTT.